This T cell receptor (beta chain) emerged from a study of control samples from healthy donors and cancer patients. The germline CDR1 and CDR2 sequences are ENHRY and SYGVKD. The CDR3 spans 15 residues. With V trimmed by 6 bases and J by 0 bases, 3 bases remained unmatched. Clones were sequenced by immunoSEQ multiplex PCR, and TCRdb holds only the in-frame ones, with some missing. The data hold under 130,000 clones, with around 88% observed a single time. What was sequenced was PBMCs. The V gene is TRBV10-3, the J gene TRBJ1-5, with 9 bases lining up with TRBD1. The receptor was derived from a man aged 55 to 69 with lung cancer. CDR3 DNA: TGTGCCATCAGGGGGACAGGGAATAGCAATCAGCCCCAGCATTTT. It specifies CAIRGTGNSNQPQHF.